A selection of T cell receptor beta chains follows, all from one sample in a study of OX40 agonist ivuxolimab in advanced cancers. Profiled with immunoSEQ multiplex PCR; TCRdb holds only in-frame clones, not every one. The table has about 64,000 clones, around four fifths seen once; the top ten hold approximately 2%. Sequencing was performed on CD4+ or CD8+ T cells sorted from blood, taken in a trial of the OX40 agonist ivuxolimab. The origin of the receptors is an adult with an advanced solid tumor such as melanoma, head and neck, liver or kidney cancer. Both conserved end residues are part of each CDR3. Fields, in order: V gene, J gene, D gene, clone size, CDR3 protein, CDR3 DNA. D genes are given only for firm matches. Clone size appears in some rows only: once, few, many, or a class for an expanded clone.

>TRBV4-1|TRBJ1-2|-|once
CASSQDVGQRNYGYTF
TGCGCCAGCAGCCAAGATGTAGGACAGCGTAACTATGGCTACACCTTC
>TRBV6-5|TRBJ2-1|TRBD2|-
CASSTSGGGKNEQFF
TGTGCCAGCAGTACTAGCGGGGGAGGTAAGAATGAGCAGTTCTTC
>TRBV6-1|TRBJ2-1|TRBD2|once
CASSESGGPLNEQFF
TGTGCCAGCAGTGAATCGGGGGGGCCGTTAAATGAGCAGTTCTTC
>TRBV5-6|TRBJ2-3|TRBD2|-
CASSLDETSGYTDTQYF
TGTGCCAGCAGCTTGGACGAGACTAGCGGTTACACAGATACGCAGTATTTT
>TRBV27|TRBJ2-3|-|-
CASSLRQTSTDTQYF
TGTGCCAGCAGTTTGCGGCAGACTAGCACAGATACGCAGTATTTT
>TRBV7-9|TRBJ2-7|-|-
CASSLAAGYEQYF
TGTGCCAGCAGCTTAGCGGCAGGCTACGAGCAGTACTTC
>TRBV2|TRBJ1-5|-|-
CASSRSPGGQPQHF
TGTGCCAGCAGTAGAAGTCCGGGTGGCCAGCCCCAGCATTTT
>TRBV28|TRBJ2-7|TRBD1|-
CASSPGQGREQYF
TGTGCCAGCAGTCCGGGACAGGGACGCGAGCAGTACTTC
>TRBV5-6|TRBJ2-7|TRBD2|few
CASSLGQRGTYEQYF
TGTGCCAGCAGCTTGGGGCAGCGGGGGACCTACGAGCAGTACTTC
>TRBV5-1|TRBJ2-5|-|-
CASSEEETQYF
TGCGCCAGCAGCGAGGAAGAGACCCAGTACTTC
>TRBV5-6|TRBJ1-3|-|-
CASSPDVSGNTIYF
TGTGCCAGCAGCCCGGACGTCTCTGGAAACACCATATATTTT
>TRBV27|TRBJ2-7|-|-
CASREGGVGEQYF
TGTGCCAGCCGCGAAGGTGGGGTCGGGGAGCAGTACTTC
>TRBV27|TRBJ2-1|TRBD2|-
CASSQTSGLMRPFF
TGTGCCAGCAGTCAGACTAGCGGGCTAATGAGACCGTTCTTC
>TRBV28|TRBJ2-7|-|-
CASFATGSYEQYF
TGTGCCAGCTTCGCTACGGGCTCCTACGAGCAGTACTTC
>TRBV28|TRBJ1-1|-|-
CAIAGLTEAFF
TGTGCCATCGCAGGACTGACTGAAGCTTTCTTT
>TRBV10-3|TRBJ2-2|-|few
CAISDPADNTGELFF
TGTGCCATCAGTGACCCGGCAGATAACACCGGGGAGCTGTTTTTT
>TRBV9|TRBJ2-2|-|-
CASSVEGSSTGELFF
TGTGCCAGCAGCGTAGAGGGGTCTAGCACCGGGGAGCTGTTTTTT
>TRBV5-1|TRBJ2-3|TRBD1|-
CASSLNIGTGGTDTQYF
TGCGCCAGCAGCTTGAACATAGGGACAGGGGGCACAGATACGCAGTATTTT
>TRBV7-9|TRBJ1-6|-|-
CASSLARLRDSPLHF
TGTGCCAGCAGCTTAGCGAGATTAAGGGATTCACCCCTCCACTTT
>TRBV5-6|TRBJ2-7|-|once
CASSLVGPSSYEQYF
TGTGCCAGCAGCCTGGTGGGCCCCAGCTCCTACGAGCAGTACTTC
>TRBV28|TRBJ2-2|TRBD1|-
CASRSHQRGQKDTGELFF
TGTGCCAGCAGATCGCACCAGAGGGGGCAAAAGGACACCGGGGAGCTGTTTTTT
>TRBV10-3|TRBJ2-3|-|-
CAISEGQRMDTQYF
TGTGCCATCAGTGAGGGACAGCGGATGGATACGCAGTATTTT
>TRBV7-2|TRBJ1-4|-|-
CASSRSGEKLFF
TGTGCCAGCAGCCGTTCGGGGGAAAAACTGTTTTTT
>TRBV21-1|TRBJ1-5|-|-
CASSGGGAGSNQPQHF
TGTGCCAGCAGCGGAGGGGGCGCCGGGAGCAATCAGCCCCAGCATTTT
>TRBV15|TRBJ2-2|-|-
CATSRDLGNTGELFF
TGTGCCACCAGCAGAGATTTGGGGAACACCGGGGAGCTGTTTTTT
>TRBV5-4|TRBJ2-7|-|-
CASTDPGDYSKPTYEQYF
TGTGCCAGCACCGACCCAGGGGACTACTCGAAGCCTACCTACGAGCAGTACTTC
>TRBV7-8|TRBJ2-3|TRBD2|-
CASSLRGSGTSTDTQYF
TGTGCCAGCAGCTTAAGGGGCAGCGGGACTAGCACAGATACGCAGTATTTT
>TRBV11-2|TRBJ2-1|-|-
CASSLDPGTSEQFF
TGTGCCAGCAGCTTAGACCCCGGGACTTCTGAGCAGTTCTTC
>TRBV11-2|TRBJ1-6|-|-
CASSASGGDNSPLHF
TGTGCCAGCAGCGCGTCAGGAGGGGATAATTCACCCCTCCACTTT
>TRBV6-5|TRBJ2-7|TRBD1|once
CASSTRTGRNEQYF
TGTGCCAGCAGTACAAGGACAGGGCGCAACGAGCAGTACTTC
>TRBV9|TRBJ2-3|-|-
CASSWGRSTDTQYF
TGTGCCAGCAGCTGGGGAAGATCCACAGATACGCAGTATTTT
>TRBV19|TRBJ2-1|TRBD2|-
CASRPTSGAFSYNEQFF
TGTGCCAGTAGGCCGACTAGCGGGGCCTTCTCCTACAATGAGCAGTTCTTC
>TRBV7-2|TRBJ2-3|-|-
CASSLVRGSTDTQYF
TGTGCCAGCAGCTTAGTTCGGGGAAGCACAGATACGCAGTATTTT
>TRBV11-3|TRBJ2-7|-|-
CASSATGTASYEQYF
TGTGCCAGCAGCGCCACCGGGACTGCAAGCTACGAGCAGTACTTC
>TRBV5-5|TRBJ2-3|TRBD1|-
CASSLAQGIDTQYF
TGTGCCAGCAGCTTGGCACAGGGGATAGATACGCAGTATTTT
>TRBV6-6|TRBJ2-7|TRBD1|-
CASSYEGATSYEQYF
TGTGCCAGCAGTTATGAGGGGGCGACCTCCTACGAGCAGTACTTC
>TRBV7-9|TRBJ2-1|-|-
CATGNRDTYNEQFF
TGTGCCACCGGGAACAGGGACACCTACAATGAGCAGTTCTTC
>TRBV29-1|TRBJ2-1|TRBD1|-
CSALGQGRSEQFF
TGCAGCGCACTAGGACAGGGCCGAAGTGAGCAGTTCTTC
>TRBV15|TRBJ2-3|-|-
CATSRGRVGGRDTQYF
TGTGCCACCAGCAGAGGGCGAGTCGGGGGCCGGGATACGCAGTATTTT
>TRBV5-6|TRBJ2-3|-|-
CASSLVERDTQYF
TGTGCCAGCAGCTTGGTGGAGCGAGATACGCAGTATTTT
>TRBV6-5|TRBJ2-7|TRBD2|once
CASSPIGRAYEQYF
TGTGCCAGCAGTCCTATCGGGAGGGCTTACGAGCAGTACTTC
>TRBV30|TRBJ1-1|-|medium-sized
CAWTLITEAFF
TGTGCCTGGACCCTGATCACTGAAGCTTTCTTT
>TRBV28|TRBJ2-7|-|-
CASMSVAYEQYF
TGTGCCAGCATGAGCGTAGCCTACGAGCAGTACTTC
>TRBV29-1|TRBJ2-7|TRBD1|-
CSVEDQWDRGSQQYF
TGCAGCGTTGAAGATCAGTGGGACAGGGGTTCTCAGCAGTACTTC
>TRBV29-1|TRBJ2-5|TRBD1|-
CSVGTGGQETQYF
TGCAGCGTTGGAACAGGGGGGCAAGAGACCCAGTACTTC
>TRBV2|TRBJ2-2|TRBD2|-
CASSTRLAVITGELFF
TGTGCCAGCAGTACACGACTAGCGGTTATCACCGGGGAGCTGTTTTTT
>TRBV30|TRBJ1-2|-|-
CAWTGPLQGKLGGYTF
TGTGCCTGGACCGGCCCTCTCCAGGGCAAACTGGGTGGCTACACCTTC
>TRBV6-5|TRBJ2-1|-|-
CASSQDVGLNNEQFF
TGTGCCAGCAGCCAAGACGTCGGACTGAACAATGAGCAGTTCTTC
>TRBV6-1|TRBJ1-6|-|-
CASTETGTLGSPLHF
TGTGCCAGCACCGAAACAGGGACCTTGGGTTCACCCCTCCACTTT
>TRBV11-2|TRBJ1-1|-|once
CASSLGSGVNTEAFF
TGTGCCAGCAGCTTAGGATCCGGGGTGAACACTGAAGCTTTCTTT
>TRBV2|TRBJ2-7|-|-
CASSEVATLSYEQYF
TGTGCCAGCAGTGAGGTGGCGACATTATCCTACGAGCAGTACTTC
>TRBV6-6|TRBJ2-7|-|-
CASSRGTRYEQYF
TGTGCCAGCAGCCGTGGGACACGCTACGAGCAGTACTTC
>TRBV4-2|TRBJ2-3|-|-
CASSQGGSPDTQYF
TGTGCCAGCAGCCAAGGAGGGTCCCCAGATACGCAGTATTTT
>TRBV25-1|TRBJ2-2|TRBD2|-
CASSAKRGGPGELFF
TGTGCCAGCAGTGCAAAGCGGGGGGGCCCCGGGGAGCTGTTTTTT
>TRBV6-6|TRBJ2-7|-|few
CASSWGYEQYF
TGTGCCAGCAGTTGGGGTTACGAGCAGTACTTC
>TRBV2|TRBJ2-1|TRBD2|-
CAGSGTSGMEQFF
TGTGCCGGGTCCGGGACTAGCGGGATGGAGCAGTTCTTC
>TRBV27|TRBJ1-5|TRBD1|-
CASRTGTIGNQPQHF
TGTGCCAGCAGGACAGGGACGATCGGCAATCAGCCCCAGCATTTT